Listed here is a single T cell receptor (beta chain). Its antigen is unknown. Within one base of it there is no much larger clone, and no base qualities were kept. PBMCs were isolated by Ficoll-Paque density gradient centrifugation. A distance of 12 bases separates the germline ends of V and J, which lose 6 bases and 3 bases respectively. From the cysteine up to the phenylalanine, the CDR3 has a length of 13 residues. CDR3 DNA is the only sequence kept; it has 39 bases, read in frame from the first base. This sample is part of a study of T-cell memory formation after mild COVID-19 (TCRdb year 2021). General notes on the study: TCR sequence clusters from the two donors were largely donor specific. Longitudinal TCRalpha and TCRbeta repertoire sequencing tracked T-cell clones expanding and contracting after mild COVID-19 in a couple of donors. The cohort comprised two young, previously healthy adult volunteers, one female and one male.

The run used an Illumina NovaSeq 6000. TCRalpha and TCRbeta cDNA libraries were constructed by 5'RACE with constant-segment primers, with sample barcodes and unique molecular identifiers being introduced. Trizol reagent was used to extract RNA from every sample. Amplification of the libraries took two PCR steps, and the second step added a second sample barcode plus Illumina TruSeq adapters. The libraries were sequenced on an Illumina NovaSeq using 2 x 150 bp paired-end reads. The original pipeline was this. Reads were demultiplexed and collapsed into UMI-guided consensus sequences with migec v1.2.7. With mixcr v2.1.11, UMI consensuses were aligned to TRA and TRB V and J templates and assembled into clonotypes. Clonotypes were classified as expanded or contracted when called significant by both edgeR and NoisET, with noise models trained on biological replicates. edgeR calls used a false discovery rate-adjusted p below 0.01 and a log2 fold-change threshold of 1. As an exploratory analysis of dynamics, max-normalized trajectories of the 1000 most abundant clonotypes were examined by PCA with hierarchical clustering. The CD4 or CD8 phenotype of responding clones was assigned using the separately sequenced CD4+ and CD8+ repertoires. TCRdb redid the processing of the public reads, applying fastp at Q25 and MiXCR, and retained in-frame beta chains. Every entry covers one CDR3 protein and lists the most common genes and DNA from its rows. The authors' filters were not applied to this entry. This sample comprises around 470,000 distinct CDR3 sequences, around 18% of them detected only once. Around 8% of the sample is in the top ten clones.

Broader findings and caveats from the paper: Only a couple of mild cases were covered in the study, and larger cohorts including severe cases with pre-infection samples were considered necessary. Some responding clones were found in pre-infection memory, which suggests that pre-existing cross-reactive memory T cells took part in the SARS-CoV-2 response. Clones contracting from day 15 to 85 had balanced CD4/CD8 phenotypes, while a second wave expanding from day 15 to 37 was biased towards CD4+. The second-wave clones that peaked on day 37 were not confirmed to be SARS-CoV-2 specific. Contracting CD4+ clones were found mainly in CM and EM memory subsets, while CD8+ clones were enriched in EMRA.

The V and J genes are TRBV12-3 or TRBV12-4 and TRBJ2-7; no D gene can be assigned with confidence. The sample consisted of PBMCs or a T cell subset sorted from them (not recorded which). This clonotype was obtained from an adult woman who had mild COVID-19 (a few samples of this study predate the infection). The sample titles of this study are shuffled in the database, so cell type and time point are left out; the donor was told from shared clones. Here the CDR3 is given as CASRSTGSYEQYF. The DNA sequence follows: TGTGCCAGCAGATCTACGGGCAGCTACGAGCAGTACTTC.